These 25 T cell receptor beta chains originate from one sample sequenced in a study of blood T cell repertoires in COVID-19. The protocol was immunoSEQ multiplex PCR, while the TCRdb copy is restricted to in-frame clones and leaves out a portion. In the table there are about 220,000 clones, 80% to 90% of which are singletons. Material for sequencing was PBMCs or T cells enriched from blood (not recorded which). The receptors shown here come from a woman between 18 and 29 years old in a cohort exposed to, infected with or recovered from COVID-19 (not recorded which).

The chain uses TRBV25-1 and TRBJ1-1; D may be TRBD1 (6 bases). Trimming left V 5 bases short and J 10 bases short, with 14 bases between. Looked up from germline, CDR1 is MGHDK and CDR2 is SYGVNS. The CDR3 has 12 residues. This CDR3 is CASSQQGPRAFF. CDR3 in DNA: TGTGCCAGCAGTCAACAGGGTCCGCGAGCTTTCTTT.

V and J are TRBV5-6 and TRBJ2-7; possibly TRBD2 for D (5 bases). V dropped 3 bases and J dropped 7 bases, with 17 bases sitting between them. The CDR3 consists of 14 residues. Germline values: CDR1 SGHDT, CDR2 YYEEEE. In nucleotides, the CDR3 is TGTGCCAGCAGCTCTTACGGGGTGCGGAAGGAGCAGTACTTC. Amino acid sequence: CASSSYGVRKEQYF.

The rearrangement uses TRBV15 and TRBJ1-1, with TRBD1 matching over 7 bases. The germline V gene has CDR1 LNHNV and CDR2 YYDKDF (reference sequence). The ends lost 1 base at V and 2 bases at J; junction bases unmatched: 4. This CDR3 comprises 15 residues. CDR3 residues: CATSRAGTVNTEAFF. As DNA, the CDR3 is TGTGCCACCAGCAGAGCCGGGACAGTTAACACTGAAGCTTTCTTT. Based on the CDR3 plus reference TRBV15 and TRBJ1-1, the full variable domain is DAMVIQNPRYQVTQFGKPVTLSCSQTLNHNVMYWYQQKSSQAPKLLFHYYDKDFNNEADTPDNFQSRRPNTSFCFLDIRSPGLGDTAMYLCATSRAGTVNTEAFFGQGTRLTVV.

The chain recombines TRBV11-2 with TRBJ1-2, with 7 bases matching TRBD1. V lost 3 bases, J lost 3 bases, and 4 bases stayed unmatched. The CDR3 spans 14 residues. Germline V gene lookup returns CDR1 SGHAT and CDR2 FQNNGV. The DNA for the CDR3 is TGTGCCAGCAGCTTTTTGGACAGGTACTATGGCTACACCTTC. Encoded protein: CASSFLDRYYGYTF.

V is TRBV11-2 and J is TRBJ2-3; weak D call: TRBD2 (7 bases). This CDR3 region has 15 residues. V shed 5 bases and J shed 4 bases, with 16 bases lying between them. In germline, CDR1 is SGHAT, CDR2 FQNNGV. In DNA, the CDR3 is TGTGCCAGCAGCATCCACAGGGAGGGGTCAGATACGCAGTATTTT. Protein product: CASSIHREGSDTQYF. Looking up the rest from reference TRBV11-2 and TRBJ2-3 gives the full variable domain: EAGVAQSPRYKIIEKRQSVAFWCNPISGHATLYWYQQILGQGPKLLIQFQNNGVVDDSQLPKDRFSAERLKGVDSTLKIQPAKLEDSAVYLCASSIHREGSDTQYFGPGTRLTVL.

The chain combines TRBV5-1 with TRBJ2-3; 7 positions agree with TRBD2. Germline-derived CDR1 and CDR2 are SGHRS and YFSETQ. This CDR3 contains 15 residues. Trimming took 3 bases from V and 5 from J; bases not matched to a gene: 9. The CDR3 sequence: CASSSGRESIDTQYF. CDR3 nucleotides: TGCGCCAGCAGCTCGGGGCGGGAGTCGATAGATACGCAGTATTTT. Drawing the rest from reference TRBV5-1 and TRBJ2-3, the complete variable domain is KAGVTQTPRYLIKTRGQQVTLSCSPISGHRSVSWYQQTPGQGLQFLFEYFSETQRNKGNFPGRFSGRQFSNSRSEMNVSTLELGDSALYLCASSSGRESIDTQYFGPGTRLTVL.

In DNA, the CDR3 is TGTGCCAGCAGCTTAGGTTTGTCTCCCGGCGGGAATGAGCAGTTCTTC. Amino acids: CASSLGLSPGGNEQFF. V and J are TRBV7-9 and TRBJ2-1; D is possibly TRBD2 (5 bases). Germline V gene data show CDR1 as SEHNR and CDR2 as FQNEAQ (reference sequence). The CDR3 contains 16 residues. Trimming shortened V by 1 base and J by 7 bases, and 17 bases separated the two germline ends.

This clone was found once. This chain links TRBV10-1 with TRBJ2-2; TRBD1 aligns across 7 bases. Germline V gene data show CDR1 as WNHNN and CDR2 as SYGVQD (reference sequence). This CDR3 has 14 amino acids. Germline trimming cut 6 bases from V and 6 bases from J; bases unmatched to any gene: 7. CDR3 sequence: CASRGSDRAGELFF. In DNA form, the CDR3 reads TGCGCCAGCAGAGGGTCAGACAGGGCCGGGGAGCTGTTTTTT.

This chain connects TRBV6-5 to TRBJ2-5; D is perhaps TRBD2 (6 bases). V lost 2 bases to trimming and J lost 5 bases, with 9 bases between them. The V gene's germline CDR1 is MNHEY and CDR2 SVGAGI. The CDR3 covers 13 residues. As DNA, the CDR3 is TGTGCCAGCAGTTACCGGAGGGCCGAGACCCAGTACTTC. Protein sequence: CASSYRRAETQYF.

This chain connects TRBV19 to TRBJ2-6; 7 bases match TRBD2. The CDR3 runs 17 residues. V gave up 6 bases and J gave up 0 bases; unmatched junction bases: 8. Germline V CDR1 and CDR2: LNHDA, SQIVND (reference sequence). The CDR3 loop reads CASRPRTRDSGANVLTF. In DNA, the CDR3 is TGTGCCAGTAGGCCGAGGACTAGAGACTCTGGGGCCAACGTCCTGACTTTC. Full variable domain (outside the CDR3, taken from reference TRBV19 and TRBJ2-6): DGGITQSPKYLFRKEGQNVTLSCEQNLNHDAMYWYRQDPGQGLRLIYYSQIVNDFQKGDIAEGYSVSREKKESFPLTVTSAQKNPTAFYLCASRPRTRDSGANVLTFGAGSRLTVL.

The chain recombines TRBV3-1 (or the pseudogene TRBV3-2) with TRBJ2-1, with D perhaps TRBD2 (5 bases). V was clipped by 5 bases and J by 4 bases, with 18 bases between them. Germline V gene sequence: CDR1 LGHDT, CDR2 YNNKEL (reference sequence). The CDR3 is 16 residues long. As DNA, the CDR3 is TGTGCCAGCAGCACGAGGAGAAGCGGCGTGTACAATGAGCAGTTCTTC. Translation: CASSTRRSGVYNEQFF.

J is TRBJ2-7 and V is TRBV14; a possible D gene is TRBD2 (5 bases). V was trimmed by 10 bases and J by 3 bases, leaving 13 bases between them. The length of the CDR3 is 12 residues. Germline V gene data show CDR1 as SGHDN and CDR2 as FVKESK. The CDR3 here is CATGNARYEQYF. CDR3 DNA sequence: TGTGCCACCGGGAACGCCCGCTACGAGCAGTACTTC.

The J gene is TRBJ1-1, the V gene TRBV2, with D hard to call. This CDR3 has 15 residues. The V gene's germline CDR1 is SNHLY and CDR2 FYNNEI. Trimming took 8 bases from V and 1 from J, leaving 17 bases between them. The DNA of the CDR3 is TGTGCCAGCCCGCCGGAAGAGAGGGCGAACACTGAAGCTTTCTTT. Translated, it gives CASPPEERANTEAFF. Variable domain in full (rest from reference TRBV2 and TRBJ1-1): EPEVTQTPSHQVTQMGQEVILRCVPISNHLYFYWYRQILGQKVEFLVSFYNNEISEKSEIFDDQFSVERPDGSNFTLKIRSTKLEDSAMYFCASPPEERANTEAFFGQGTRLTVV.

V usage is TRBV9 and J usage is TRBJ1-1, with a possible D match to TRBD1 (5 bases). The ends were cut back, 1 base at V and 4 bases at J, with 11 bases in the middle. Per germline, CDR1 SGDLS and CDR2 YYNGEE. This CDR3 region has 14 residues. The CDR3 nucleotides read TGTGCCAGCAGCGTACAGGGTAGTACCACTGAAGCTTTCTTT. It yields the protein CASSVQGSTTEAFF. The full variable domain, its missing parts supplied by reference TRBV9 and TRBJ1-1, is DSGVTQTPKHLITATGQRVTLRCSPRSGDLSVYWYQQSLDQGLQFLIQYYNGEERAKGNILERFSAQQFPDLHSELNLSSLELGDSALYFCASSVQGSTTEAFFGQGTRLTVV.

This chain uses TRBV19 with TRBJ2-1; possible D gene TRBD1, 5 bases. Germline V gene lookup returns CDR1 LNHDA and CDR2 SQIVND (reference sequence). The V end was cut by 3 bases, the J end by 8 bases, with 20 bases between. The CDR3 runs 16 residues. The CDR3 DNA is TGTGCCAGTAGTATTTGGGGCCAGGGTCCCGTTGATGAGCAGTTCTTC. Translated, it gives CASSIWGQGPVDEQFF.

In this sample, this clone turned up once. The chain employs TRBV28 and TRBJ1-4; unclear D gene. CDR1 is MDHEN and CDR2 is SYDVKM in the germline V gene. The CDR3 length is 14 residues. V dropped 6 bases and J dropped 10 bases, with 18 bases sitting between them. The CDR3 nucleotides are TGTGCCAGCAGCCAGCTTACCGGCGGAGGAAAACTGTTTTTT. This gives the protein CASSQLTGGGKLFF.

The CDR3 coding sequence is TGTGCCAGCAGCTTTCGGGCTAGCGGGACCCTAAGCTCCTACGAGCAGTACTTC. This codes for CASSFRASGTLSSYEQYF. This rearrangement joins TRBV5-6 to TRBJ2-7; 9 bases line up with TRBD2. The CDR3 length is 18 residues. CDR1 is SGHDT and CDR2 is YYEEEE in the germline V gene. After removal of 2 bases from V and 0 bases from J, the junction contained 12 bases not matched to a gene.

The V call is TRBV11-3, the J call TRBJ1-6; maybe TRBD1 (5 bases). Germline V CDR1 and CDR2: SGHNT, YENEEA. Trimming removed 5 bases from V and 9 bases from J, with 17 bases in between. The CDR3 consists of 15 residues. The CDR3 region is CASSQLQASSSPLHF. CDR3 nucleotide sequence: TGTGCCAGCAGCCAATTACAGGCTTCTAGTTCACCCCTCCACTTT.

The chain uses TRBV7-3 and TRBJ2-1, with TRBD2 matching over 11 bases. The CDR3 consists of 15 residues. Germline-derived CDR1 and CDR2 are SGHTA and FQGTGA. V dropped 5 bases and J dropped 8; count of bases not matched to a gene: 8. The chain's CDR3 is CASSALAGVNYEQFF. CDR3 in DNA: TGTGCCAGCAGCGCACTAGCGGGAGTCAACTATGAGCAGTTCTTC.

For the CDR3, the DNA is TGTGCCAGTAGTGCGGACAGGTGGAACACTGAAGCTTTCTTT. Translating gives CASSADRWNTEAFF. The chain combines TRBV19 with TRBJ1-1, with 7 bases fitting TRBD1. Germline CDR1 is LNHDA and CDR2 is SQIVND (reference sequence). CDR3 size: 14 residues. V lost 5 bases and J lost 1; bases outside the gene matches: 4.

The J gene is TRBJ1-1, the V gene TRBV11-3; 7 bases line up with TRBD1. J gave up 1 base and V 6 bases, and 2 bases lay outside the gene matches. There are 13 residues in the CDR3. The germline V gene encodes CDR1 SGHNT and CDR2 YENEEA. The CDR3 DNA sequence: TGTGCCAGCAGTGACAGGGCGAACACTGAAGCTTTCTTT. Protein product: CASSDRANTEAFF.

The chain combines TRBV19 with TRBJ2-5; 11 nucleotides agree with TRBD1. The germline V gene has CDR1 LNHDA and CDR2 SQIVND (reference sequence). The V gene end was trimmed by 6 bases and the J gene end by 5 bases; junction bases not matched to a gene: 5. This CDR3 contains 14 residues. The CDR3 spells CASRDRGRGETQYF. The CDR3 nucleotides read TGTGCCAGTAGGGACAGGGGGCGCGGGGAGACCCAGTACTTC.

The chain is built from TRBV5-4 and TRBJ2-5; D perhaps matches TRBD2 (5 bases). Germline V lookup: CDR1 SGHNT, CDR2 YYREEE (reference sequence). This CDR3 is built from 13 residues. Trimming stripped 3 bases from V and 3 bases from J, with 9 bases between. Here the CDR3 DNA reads TGTGCCAGCAGCTCGACCGGGGAAGAGACCCAGTACTTC. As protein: CASSSTGEETQYF. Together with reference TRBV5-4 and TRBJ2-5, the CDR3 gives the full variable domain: ETGVTQSPTHLIKTRGQQVTLRCSSQSGHNTVSWYQQALGQGPQFIFQYYREEENGRGNFPPRFSGLQFPNYSSELNVNALELDDSALYLCASSSTGEETQYFGPGTRLLVL.

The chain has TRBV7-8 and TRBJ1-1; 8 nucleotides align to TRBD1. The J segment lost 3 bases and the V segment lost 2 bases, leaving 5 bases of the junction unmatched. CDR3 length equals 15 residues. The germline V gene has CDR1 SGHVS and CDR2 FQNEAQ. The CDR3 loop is CASSLPTGEDTEAFF. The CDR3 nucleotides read TGTGCCAGCAGCTTACCGACAGGGGAGGACACTGAAGCTTTCTTT. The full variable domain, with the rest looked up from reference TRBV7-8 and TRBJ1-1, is GAGVSQSPRYKVAKRGQDVALRCDPISGHVSLFWYQQALGQGPEFLTYFQNEAQLDKSGLPSDRFFAERPEGSVSTLKIQRTQQEDSAVYLCASSLPTGEDTEAFFGQGTRLTVV.

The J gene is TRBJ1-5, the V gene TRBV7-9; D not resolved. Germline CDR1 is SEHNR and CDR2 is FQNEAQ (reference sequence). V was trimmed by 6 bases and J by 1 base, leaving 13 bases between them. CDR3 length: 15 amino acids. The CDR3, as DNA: TGTGCCAGCAGGAACCGCCGGGAGAGCAATCAGCCCCAGCATTTT. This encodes CASRNRRESNQPQHF.